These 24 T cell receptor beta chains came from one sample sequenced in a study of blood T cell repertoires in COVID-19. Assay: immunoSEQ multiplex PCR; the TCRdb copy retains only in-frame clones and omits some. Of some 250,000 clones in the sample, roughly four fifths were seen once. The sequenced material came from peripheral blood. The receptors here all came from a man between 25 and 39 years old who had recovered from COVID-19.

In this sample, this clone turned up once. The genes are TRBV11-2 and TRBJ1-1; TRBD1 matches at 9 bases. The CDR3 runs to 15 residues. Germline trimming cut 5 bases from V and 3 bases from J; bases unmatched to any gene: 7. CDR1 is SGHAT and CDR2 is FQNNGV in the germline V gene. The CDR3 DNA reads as TGTGCCAGCAGCCTTTACAGGGGGCATCACACTGAAGCTTTCTTT. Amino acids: CASSLYRGHHTEAFF.

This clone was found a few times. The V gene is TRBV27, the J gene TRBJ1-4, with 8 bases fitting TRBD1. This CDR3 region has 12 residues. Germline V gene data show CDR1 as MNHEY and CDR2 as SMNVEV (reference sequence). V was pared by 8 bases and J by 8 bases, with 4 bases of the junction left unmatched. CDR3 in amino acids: CASGNRGEKLFF. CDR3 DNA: TGTGCCAGCGGCAACAGGGGGGAAAAACTGTTTTTT.

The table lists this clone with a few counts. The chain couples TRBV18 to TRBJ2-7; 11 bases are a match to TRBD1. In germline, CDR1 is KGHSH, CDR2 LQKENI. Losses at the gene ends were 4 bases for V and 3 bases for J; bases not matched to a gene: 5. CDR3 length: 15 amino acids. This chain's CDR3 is CASSLSGTGGYEQYF. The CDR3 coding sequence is TGTGCCAGCTCACTCTCCGGGACAGGGGGCTACGAGCAGTACTTC.

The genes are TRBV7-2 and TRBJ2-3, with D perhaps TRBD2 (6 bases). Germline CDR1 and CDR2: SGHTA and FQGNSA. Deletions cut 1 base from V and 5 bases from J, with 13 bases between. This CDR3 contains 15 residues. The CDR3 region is CASSLGLVVGDTQYF. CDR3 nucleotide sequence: TGTGCCAGCAGCTTAGGACTAGTTGTGGGAGATACGCAGTATTTT.

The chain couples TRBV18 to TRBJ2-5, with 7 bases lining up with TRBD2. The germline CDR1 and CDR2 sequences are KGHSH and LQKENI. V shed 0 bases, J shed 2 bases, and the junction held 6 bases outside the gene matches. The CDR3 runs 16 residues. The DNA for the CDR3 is TGTGCCAGCTCACCACCCCTAGCGGAAGGACAAGAGACCCAGTACTTC. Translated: CASSPPLAEGQETQYF.

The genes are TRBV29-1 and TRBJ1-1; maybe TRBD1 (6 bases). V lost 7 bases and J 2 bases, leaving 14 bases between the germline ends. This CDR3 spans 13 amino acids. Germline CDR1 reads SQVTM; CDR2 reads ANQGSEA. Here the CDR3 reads CSGFRGINTEAFF. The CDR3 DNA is TGCAGCGGCTTTAGGGGGATTAACACTGAAGCTTTCTTT.

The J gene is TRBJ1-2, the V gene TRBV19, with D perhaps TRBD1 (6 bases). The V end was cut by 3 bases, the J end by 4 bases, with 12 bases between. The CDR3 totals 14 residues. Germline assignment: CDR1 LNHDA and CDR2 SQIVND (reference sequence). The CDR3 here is CASSISDRGYGYTF. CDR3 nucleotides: TGTGCCAGTAGTATCTCGGACAGAGGCTATGGCTACACCTTC. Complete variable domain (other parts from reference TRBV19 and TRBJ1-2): DGGITQSPKYLFRKEGQNVTLSCEQNLNHDAMYWYRQDPGQGLRLIYYSQIVNDFQKGDIAEGYSVSREKKESFPLTVTSAQKNPTAFYLCASSISDRGYGYTFGSGTRLTVV.

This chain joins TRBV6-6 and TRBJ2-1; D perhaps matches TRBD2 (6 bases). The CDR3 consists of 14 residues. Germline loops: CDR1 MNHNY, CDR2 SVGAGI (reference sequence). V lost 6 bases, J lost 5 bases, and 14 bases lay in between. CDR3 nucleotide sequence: TGTGCCAGCAGGGCATCTGGCGGGGACAATGAGCAGTTCTTC. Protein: CASRASGGDNEQFF.

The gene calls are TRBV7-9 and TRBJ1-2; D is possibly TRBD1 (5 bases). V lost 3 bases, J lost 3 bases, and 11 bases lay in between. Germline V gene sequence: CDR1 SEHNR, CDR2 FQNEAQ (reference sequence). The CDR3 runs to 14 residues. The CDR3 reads CASSLTRGDYGYTF. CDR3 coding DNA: TGTGCCAGCAGCTTGACTCGGGGGGACTATGGCTACACCTTC.

DNA of the CDR3: TGTGCCAGTAGTTTACACATGAACACTGAAGCTTTCTTT. Translating it yields CASSLHMNTEAFF. V gene TRBV19 combines with J gene TRBJ1-1; D not resolved. Germline V lookup: CDR1 LNHDA, CDR2 SQIVND (reference sequence). Trimming removed 5 bases at V and 0 bases at J, with 7 bases between. The CDR3 loop spans 13 amino acids.

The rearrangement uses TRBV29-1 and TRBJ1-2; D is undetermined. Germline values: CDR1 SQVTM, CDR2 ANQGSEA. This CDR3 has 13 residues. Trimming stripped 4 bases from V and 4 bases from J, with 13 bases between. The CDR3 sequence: CSVVTGKTYGYTF. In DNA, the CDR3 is TGCAGCGTTGTAACCGGGAAAACCTATGGCTACACCTTC. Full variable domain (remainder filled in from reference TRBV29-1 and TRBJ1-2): SAVISQKPSRDICQRGTSLTIQCQVDSQVTMMFWYRQQPGQSLTLIATANQGSEATYESGFVIDKFPISRPNLTFSTLTVSNMSPEDSSIYLCSVVTGKTYGYTFGSGTRLTVV.

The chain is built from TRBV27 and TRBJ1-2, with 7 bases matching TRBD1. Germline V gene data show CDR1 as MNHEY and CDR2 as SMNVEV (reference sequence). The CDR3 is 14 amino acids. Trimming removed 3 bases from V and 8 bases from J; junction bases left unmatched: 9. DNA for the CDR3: TGTGCCAGCAGTTTGGGGCCCGACAGGGAGGGCTACACCTTC. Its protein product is CASSLGPDREGYTF.

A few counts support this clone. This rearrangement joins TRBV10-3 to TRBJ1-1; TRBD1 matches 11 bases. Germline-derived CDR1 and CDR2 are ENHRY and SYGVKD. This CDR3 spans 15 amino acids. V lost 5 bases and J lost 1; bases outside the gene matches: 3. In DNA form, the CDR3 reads TGTGCCATCAGTCAGGGACAGGGGGAGAACACTGAAGCTTTCTTT. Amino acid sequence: CAISQGQGENTEAFF.

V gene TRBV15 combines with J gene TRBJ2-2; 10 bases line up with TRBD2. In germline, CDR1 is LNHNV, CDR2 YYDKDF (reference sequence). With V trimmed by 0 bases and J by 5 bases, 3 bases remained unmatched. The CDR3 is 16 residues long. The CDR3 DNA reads TGTGCCACCAGCAGAGATAAGCGGGGGGGTACCGGGGAGCTGTTTTTT. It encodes CATSRDKRGGTGELFF.

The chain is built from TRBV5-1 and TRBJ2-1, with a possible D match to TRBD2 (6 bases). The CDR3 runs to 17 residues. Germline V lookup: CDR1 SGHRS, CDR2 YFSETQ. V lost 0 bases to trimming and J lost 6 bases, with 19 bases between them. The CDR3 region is CASSLEPGGRRSNEQFF. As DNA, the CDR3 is TGCGCCAGCAGCTTGGAGCCAGGAGGGCGGCGGAGCAATGAGCAGTTCTTC.

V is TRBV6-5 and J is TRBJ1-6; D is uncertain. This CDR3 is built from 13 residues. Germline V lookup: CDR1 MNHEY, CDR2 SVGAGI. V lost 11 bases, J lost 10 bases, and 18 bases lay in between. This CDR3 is CAVRPEEGSPLHF. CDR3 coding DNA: TGTGCCGTTAGGCCGGAAGAGGGATCACCCCTCCACTTT.

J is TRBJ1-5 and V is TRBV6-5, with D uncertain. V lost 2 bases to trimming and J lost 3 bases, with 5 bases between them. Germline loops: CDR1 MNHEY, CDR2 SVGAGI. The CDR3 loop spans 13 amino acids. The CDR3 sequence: CASSYGLNQPQHF. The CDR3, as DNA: TGTGCCAGCAGTTACGGGCTCAATCAGCCCCAGCATTTT.

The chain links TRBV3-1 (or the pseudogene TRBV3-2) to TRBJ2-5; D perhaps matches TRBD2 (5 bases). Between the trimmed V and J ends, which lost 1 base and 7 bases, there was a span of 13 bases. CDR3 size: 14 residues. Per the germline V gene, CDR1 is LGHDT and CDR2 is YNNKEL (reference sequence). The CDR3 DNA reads TGTGCCAGCAGCCAAGTGGCGGGTATAGGGACCCAGTACTTC. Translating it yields CASSQVAGIGTQYF.

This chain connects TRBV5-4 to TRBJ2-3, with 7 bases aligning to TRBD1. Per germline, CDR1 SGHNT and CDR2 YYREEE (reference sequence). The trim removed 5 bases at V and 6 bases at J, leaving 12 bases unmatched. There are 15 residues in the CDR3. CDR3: CASRRGGLSVDTQYF. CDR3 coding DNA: TGTGCCAGCAGGAGAGGGGGCCTTTCAGTGGATACGCAGTATTTT.

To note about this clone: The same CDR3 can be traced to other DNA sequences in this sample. CDR3 loop: CASSLGQDNQPQHF. The CDR3 DNA sequence: TGTGCCAGCAGCTTAGGACAGGACAATCAGCCCCAGCATTTT. V usage is TRBV13 and J usage is TRBJ1-5, with D possibly matching TRBD1 (5 bases). Germline assignment: CDR1 PRHDT and CDR2 FYEKMQ (reference sequence). Trimming pared 0 bases from V and 3 bases from J, leaving 6 bases between. The CDR3 totals 14 residues.

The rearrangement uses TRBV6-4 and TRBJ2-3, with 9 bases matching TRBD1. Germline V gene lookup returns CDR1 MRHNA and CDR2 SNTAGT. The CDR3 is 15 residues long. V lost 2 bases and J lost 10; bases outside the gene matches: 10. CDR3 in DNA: TGTGCCAGCAGTGACGAGGACAGGGGTACTTACCCGCAGTATTTT. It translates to CASSDEDRGTYPQYF.

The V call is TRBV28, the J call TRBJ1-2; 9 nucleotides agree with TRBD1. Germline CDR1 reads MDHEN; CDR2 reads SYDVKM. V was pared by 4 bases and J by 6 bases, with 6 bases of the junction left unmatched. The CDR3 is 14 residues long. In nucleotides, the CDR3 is TGTGCCAGCAGTTCCGGGGACAGGGAGCATGGCTACACCTTC. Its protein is CASSSGDREHGYTF.

For the CDR3, the DNA is TGCGCCAGCAGCCAAGACGGCGGGGGCACAGATACGCAGTATTTT. Translated: CASSQDGGGTDTQYF. The V and J genes are TRBV4-1 and TRBJ2-3; a weak D match, TRBD2 (6 bases). The CDR3 loop spans 15 amino acids. CDR1 is MGHRA and CDR2 is YSYEKL in the germline V gene. The V gene lost 0 bases and the J gene lost 1 base, with 8 bases spanning the gap.

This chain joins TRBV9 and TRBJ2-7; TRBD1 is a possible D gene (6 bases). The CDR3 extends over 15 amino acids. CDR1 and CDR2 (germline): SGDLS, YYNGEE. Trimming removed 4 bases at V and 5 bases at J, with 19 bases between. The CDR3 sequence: CASSTSGQGINEQYF. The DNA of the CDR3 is TGTGCCAGCAGCACATCCGGGCAGGGGATCAACGAGCAGTACTTC. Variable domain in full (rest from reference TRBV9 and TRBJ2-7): DSGVTQTPKHLITATGQRVTLRCSPRSGDLSVYWYQQSLDQGLQFLIQYYNGEERAKGNILERFSAQQFPDLHSELNLSSLELGDSALYFCASSTSGQGINEQYFGPGTRLTVT.